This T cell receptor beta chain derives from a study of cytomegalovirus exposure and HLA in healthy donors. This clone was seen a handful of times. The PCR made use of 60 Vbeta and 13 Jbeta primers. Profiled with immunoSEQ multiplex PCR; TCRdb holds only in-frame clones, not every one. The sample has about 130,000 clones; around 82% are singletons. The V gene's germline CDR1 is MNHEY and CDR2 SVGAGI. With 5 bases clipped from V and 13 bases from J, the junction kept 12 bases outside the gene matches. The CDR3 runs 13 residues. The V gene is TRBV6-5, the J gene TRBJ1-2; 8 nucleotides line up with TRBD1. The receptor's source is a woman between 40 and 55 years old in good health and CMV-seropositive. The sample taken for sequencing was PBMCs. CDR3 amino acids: CASSNTGGMGGTF. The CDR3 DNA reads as TGTGCCAGCAGTAATACAGGGGGGATGGGGGGCACCTTC.